Following are 18 T cell receptor beta chains from one sample sequenced in a study of blood T cell repertoires in COVID-19. Generated by immunoSEQ multiplex PCR, the TCRdb table keeps only in-frame clones and is missing some. This sample has approximately 380,000 clones, with approximately 91% found just once. Material: PBMCs or T cells enriched from blood (not recorded which). The receptors come from a woman aged 40 to 49 who had been exposed to COVID-19.

The chain links TRBV18 to TRBJ1-2; maybe TRBD1 (6 bases). Trimming took off 6 bases at V and 6 bases at J, with 11 bases between the two ends. Looked up from germline, CDR1 is KGHSH and CDR2 is LQKENI. The CDR3 is 12 amino acids. CDR3 sequence: CASSLDRHGYTF. In DNA, the CDR3 is TGTGCCAGCTCCCTAGACAGGCATGGCTACACCTTC.

V and J are TRBV11-3 and TRBJ2-7; the match to TRBD2 covers 7 bases. The V and J ends lost 3 bases and 2 bases, in that order; junction bases with no gene match: 1. There are 13 residues in the CDR3. Per the germline V gene, CDR1 is SGHNT and CDR2 is YENEEA. CDR3 protein: CASSLGGTYEQYF. DNA for the CDR3: TGTGCCAGCAGCTTGGGAGGGACCTACGAGCAGTACTTC.

V gene TRBV2 combines with J gene TRBJ2-2; D might be TRBD2 (5 bases). The germline V gene encodes CDR1 SNHLY and CDR2 FYNNEI. Deletions cut 0 bases from V and 6 bases from J, with 11 bases between. The CDR3 runs 15 residues. CDR3 coding DNA: TGTGCCAGCAGTGAAGCGCTTAAGGGAGCCGGGGAGCTGTTTTTT. Translated, it gives CASSEALKGAGELFF.

The J gene is TRBJ2-1, the V gene TRBV5-6, with 7 bases that match TRBD1. V was clipped by 4 bases and J by 7 bases; unmatched bases: 14. Germline V gene data show CDR1 as SGHDT and CDR2 as YYEEEE. This CDR3 has 16 residues. Written as DNA, the CDR3 is TGTGCCAGCAGCGGGATTACAGGGGATGGTATGAATGAGCAGTTCTTC. Protein sequence: CASSGITGDGMNEQFF.

On this clone: A read error may account for a junction end that differs from germline. This chain uses TRBV29-1 with TRBJ2-2; possible D gene TRBD2, 5 bases. Per the germline V gene, CDR1 is SQVTM and CDR2 is ANQGSEA. The CDR3 length is 14 residues. CDR3: CSVEGDYPTGELFF. Written as DNA, the CDR3 is TGCAGCGTGGAAGGAGACTATCCCACCGGGGAGCTGTTTTTT.

The rearrangement links TRBV11-3 to TRBJ2-7; 13 nucleotides line up with TRBD2. CDR1 SGHNT and CDR2 YENEEA come from the germline V gene. The CDR3 is 16 residues long. V lost 5 bases and J lost 5; bases outside the gene matches: 9. CDR3 coding DNA: TGTGCCAGCAGCCTCGGACTAGCGGGAGAGTTCGACGAGCAGTACTTC. Protein: CASSLGLAGEFDEQYF.

The CDR3 loop is CASSPARENSPLHF. The CDR3 coding sequence is TGTGCCAGCTCACCGGCCAGGGAAAATTCACCCCTCCACTTT. The V call is TRBV18, the J call TRBJ1-6; a possible D gene is TRBD1 (5 bases). The V and J ends lost 3 bases and 7 bases respectively, with 10 bases between them. This CDR3 has 14 residues. Germline values: CDR1 KGHSH, CDR2 LQKENI.

The V gene is TRBV7-9, the J gene TRBJ1-2; D gene uncertain. V lost 5 bases and J lost 8, with 21 bases in between. The V gene's germline CDR1 is SEHNR and CDR2 FQNEAQ (reference sequence). The CDR3 is 15 amino acids. As DNA, the CDR3 is TGTGCCAGCAGCGATGAGTTAGGCGCCGCAGGAGGCTACACCTTC. Translation: CASSDELGAAGGYTF. Variable domain in full (rest from reference TRBV7-9 and TRBJ1-2): DTGVSQNPRHKITKRGQNVTFRCDPISEHNRLYWYRQTLGQGPEFLTYFQNEAQLEKSRLLSDRFSAERPKGSFSTLEIQRTEQGDSAMYLCASSDELGAAGGYTFGSGTRLTVV.

The rearrangement links TRBV19 to TRBJ1-2; D ambiguous. This CDR3 has 15 amino acids. Between the trimmed V and J ends, which lost 2 bases and 6 bases, there was a span of 16 bases. The germline gives CDR1 LNHDA, CDR2 SQIVND (reference sequence). CDR3 amino acids: CASSISLWARDGYTF. In DNA form, the CDR3 reads TGTGCCAGTAGTATATCCCTATGGGCGAGAGATGGCTACACCTTC.

V usage is TRBV12-5 and J usage is TRBJ2-1, with TRBD2 matching over 11 bases. CDR1 LGHNT and CDR2 FRNRAP come from the germline V gene. CDR3 size: 16 residues. The J segment lost 9 bases and the V segment lost 0 bases, leaving 7 bases of the junction unmatched. The CDR3 region is CASGLVLAGVPIEQFF. The CDR3 DNA reads as TGTGCTAGTGGTTTGGTACTAGCGGGAGTACCCATTGAGCAGTTCTTC. The full variable domain, its missing parts supplied by reference TRBV12-5 and TRBJ2-1, is DARVTQTPRHKVTEMGQEVTMRCQPILGHNTVFWYRQTMMQGLELLAYFRNRAPLDDSGMPKDRFSAEMPDATLATLKIQPSEPRDSAVYFCASGLVLAGVPIEQFFGPGTRLTVL.

The rearrangement links TRBV7-2 to TRBJ2-7; 9 bases are a match to TRBD1. Germline V gene data show CDR1 as SGHTA and CDR2 as FQGNSA. The CDR3 is 15 residues long. J was trimmed by 0 bases and V by 1 base; bases with no gene match: 1. The CDR3 sequence: CASSLVQGASYEQYF. The CDR3 coding sequence is TGTGCCAGCAGCTTAGTACAGGGGGCCTCCTACGAGCAGTACTTC.

The chain has TRBV2 and TRBJ1-5, with 9 bases lining up with TRBD1. The V segment lost 6 bases and the J segment 6 bases; nucleotides outside the gene matches: 12. Germline V gene data show CDR1 as SNHLY and CDR2 as FYNNEI. The CDR3 has 16 amino acids. CDR3 nucleotide sequence: TGTGCCAGCAGCCCTCTGGGACAGGGTTTAGGTCAGCCCCAGCATTTT. Its translation: CASSPLGQGLGQPQHF.

This clone has a single count. The chain is built from TRBV18 and TRBJ1-5; D gene ambiguous. V shed 3 bases and J shed 4 bases, with 7 bases lying between them. The CDR3 has 13 residues. Germline loops: CDR1 KGHSH, CDR2 LQKENI. The CDR3 nucleotides are TGTGCCAGCTCACCTAATGAGAATCAGCCCCAGCATTTT. Protein sequence: CASSPNENQPQHF.

The genes are TRBV9 and TRBJ1-4; 8 nucleotides line up with TRBD1. CDR3 size: 15 residues. The germline gives CDR1 SGDLS, CDR2 YYNGEE. With V trimmed by 4 bases and J by 6 bases, 8 bases remained unmatched. Here the CDR3 reads CASSLSGTGHEKLFF. DNA for the CDR3: TGTGCCAGCAGCCTTAGTGGGACAGGTCATGAAAAACTGTTTTTT. Together with reference TRBV9 and TRBJ1-4, the CDR3 gives the full variable domain: DSGVTQTPKHLITATGQRVTLRCSPRSGDLSVYWYQQSLDQGLQFLIQYYNGEERAKGNILERFSAQQFPDLHSELNLSSLELGDSALYFCASSLSGTGHEKLFFGSGTQLSVL.

The chain joins TRBV11-2 to TRBJ1-5, with a tentative D call TRBD1 (5 bases). This CDR3 spans 14 amino acids. Trimming shortened V by 5 bases and J by 3 bases, and 11 bases separated the two germline ends. Germline V CDR1 and CDR2: SGHAT, FQNNGV. CDR3 sequence: CASSQTGINQPQHF. CDR3 bases: TGTGCCAGCAGCCAAACAGGTATCAATCAGCCCCAGCATTTT.

The genes are TRBV5-8 and TRBJ2-5, with 9 nucleotides matching TRBD1. The CDR3 covers 14 residues. CDR1 and CDR2 (germline): SGHTS, YDEGEE. V shed 4 bases, J shed 4 bases, and the junction held 5 bases outside the gene matches. CDR3 nucleotide sequence: TGTGCCAGCAGCCCCGGGACAGGGCTAGAGACCCAGTACTTC. As protein: CASSPGTGLETQYF.

V usage is TRBV5-1 and J usage is TRBJ1-2, with TRBD1 identical over 7 bases. Trimming at V came to 0 bases and at J to 4 bases, leaving 9 bases not matched to a gene. Germline values: CDR1 SGHRS, CDR2 YFSETQ. The CDR3 has 16 residues. The CDR3 sequence is CASSLAPGQPVYGYTF. The DNA for the CDR3 is TGCGCCAGCAGCTTGGCTCCGGGACAGCCTGTCTATGGCTACACCTTC.

V gene TRBV9 combines with J gene TRBJ2-3; D possibly corresponds to TRBD1 (6 bases). Between the trimmed V and J ends, which lost 2 bases and 2 bases, there was a span of 15 bases. Germline V CDR1 and CDR2: SGDLS, YYNGEE. CDR3 size: 16 residues. CDR3: CASSVARRGPTDTQYF. CDR3 bases: TGTGCCAGCAGCGTTGCCCGCAGGGGTCCCACAGATACGCAGTATTTT.